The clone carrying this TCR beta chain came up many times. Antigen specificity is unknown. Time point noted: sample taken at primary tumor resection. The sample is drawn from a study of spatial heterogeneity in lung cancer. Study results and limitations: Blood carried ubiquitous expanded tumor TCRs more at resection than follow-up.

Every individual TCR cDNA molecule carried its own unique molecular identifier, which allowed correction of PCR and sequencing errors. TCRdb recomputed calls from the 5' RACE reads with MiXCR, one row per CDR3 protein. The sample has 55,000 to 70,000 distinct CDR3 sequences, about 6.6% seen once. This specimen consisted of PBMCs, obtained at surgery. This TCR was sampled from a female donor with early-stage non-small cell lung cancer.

The CDR3 DNA follows: TGCAGTGCCCGAGACACGTTGGGACTCCCGTTCTTC. It is translated as CSARDTLGLPFF. This rearrangement joins TRBV20-1 to TRBJ2-1; D might be TRBD2 (6 bases). Trimming removed 6 bases from V and 15 bases from J, with 21 bases in between. The length of the CDR3 is 12 residues. The germline gives CDR1 DFQATT, CDR2 SNEGSKA (reference sequence).